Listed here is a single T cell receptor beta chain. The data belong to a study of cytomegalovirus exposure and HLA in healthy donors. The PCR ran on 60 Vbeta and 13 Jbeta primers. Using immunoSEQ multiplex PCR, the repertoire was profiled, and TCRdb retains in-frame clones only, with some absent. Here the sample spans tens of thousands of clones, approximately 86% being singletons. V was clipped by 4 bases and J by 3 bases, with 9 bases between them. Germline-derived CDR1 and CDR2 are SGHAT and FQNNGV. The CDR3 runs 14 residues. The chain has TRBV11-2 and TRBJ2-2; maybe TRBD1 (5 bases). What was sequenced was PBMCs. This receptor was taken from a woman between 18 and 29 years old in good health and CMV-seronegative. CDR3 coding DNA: TGTGCCAGCAGCTGGACACAGGACACCGGGGAGCTGTTTTTT. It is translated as CASSWTQDTGELFF.